What follows are 9 T cell receptor beta chains derived from one specimen sequenced in a study of blood T cell repertoires in COVID-19. The protocol was immunoSEQ multiplex PCR, while the TCRdb copy is restricted to in-frame clones and leaves out a portion. Of about 120,000 clones in the sample, 70% to 85% were seen once. Sequencing input: peripheral blood. The receptors stem from a woman in her 70s with acute or convalescent COVID-19.

The chain has TRBV7-9 and TRBJ1-6, with D maybe TRBD1 (6 bases). CDR1 is SEHNR and CDR2 is FQNEAQ in the germline V gene (reference sequence). Trimming left V 4 bases short and J 10 bases short, with 14 bases between. The CDR3 covers 14 residues. The DNA for the CDR3 is TGTGCCAGCAGCTCACAGGGAAGAGGATCACCCCTCCACTTT. Residues: CASSSQGRGSPLHF.

The J gene is TRBJ2-3, the V gene TRBV19, with a weak D call TRBD2 (6 bases). The CDR3 is 13 amino acids. Germline CDR1 is LNHDA and CDR2 is SQIVND (reference sequence). V lost 6 bases, J lost 4 bases, and 11 bases lay in between. CDR3 in amino acids: CASSPGTPDTQYF. The CDR3, as DNA: TGTGCCAGTAGCCCCGGGACTCCAGATACGCAGTATTTT.

This clone was seen a few times. The CDR3 sequence: CASSQEASGGASAETQYF. In DNA form, the CDR3 reads TGTGCCAGCAGCCAAGAGGCAAGCGGGGGGGCCAGTGCAGAGACCCAGTACTTC. J is TRBJ2-5 and V is TRBV4-2; the match to TRBD2 covers 10 bases. J lost 4 bases, V lost 0 bases, and 11 bases had no gene match. Germline CDR1 reads LGHNA; CDR2 reads YNFKEQ. CDR3 size: 18 residues.

The chain recombines TRBV5-6 with TRBJ2-2, with D unclear. The CDR3 contains 14 residues. Germline assignment: CDR1 SGHDT and CDR2 YYEEEE. The germline V and J ends were trimmed by 4 bases and 5 bases, with 12 bases remaining between them. The CDR3 region is CASSPQHGTGELFF. CDR3 sequence (DNA): TGTGCCAGCAGCCCACAGCATGGGACCGGGGAGCTGTTTTTT.

This clone has more than one count but fewer than ten. The J gene is TRBJ2-2, the V gene TRBV6-5; a weak D match, TRBD1 (7 bases). V was clipped by 4 bases and J by 6 bases, with 15 bases between them. This CDR3 is built from 15 residues. Germline CDR1 is MNHEY and CDR2 is SVGAGI. This chain's CDR3 is CASSSRGGGPGELFF. The CDR3 bases are TGTGCCAGCAGTTCAAGAGGAGGGGGCCCCGGGGAGCTGTTTTTT.

This chain links TRBV10-3 with TRBJ2-7; possibly TRBD2 for D (7 bases). This CDR3 has 16 amino acids. The V gene lost 7 bases and the J gene lost 0 bases, with 19 bases spanning the gap. Germline assignment: CDR1 ENHRY and CDR2 SYGVKD. The CDR3 DNA sequence: TGTGCCATCAAAGGCGGCGCGGGGGCGAGCTCCTACGAGCAGTACTTC. Residues: CAIKGGAGASSYEQYF.

The CDR3 coding sequence is TGTGCCAGCAGCTCCGAAGCGAATCAGCCCCAGCATTTT. Its protein is CASSSEANQPQHF. The chain recombines TRBV7-2 with TRBJ1-5; no firm D call. Germline lookup yields CDR1 SGHTA and CDR2 FQGNSA. This CDR3 contains 13 residues. The V end was cut by 4 bases, the J end by 4 bases, with 8 bases between.

The chain combines TRBV18 with TRBJ1-1, with D possibly TRBD1 on 5 matching bases. This CDR3 spans 17 amino acids. Germline loops: CDR1 KGHSH, CDR2 LQKENI. Trimming left V 4 bases short and J 5 bases short, with 23 bases between. CDR3 bases: TGTGCCAGCTCACAAGGGGATCTTTATGGCGTAGGGACTGAAGCTTTCTTT. Translation: CASSQGDLYGVGTEAFF.

V is TRBV4-2 and J is TRBJ2-2; the D is unclear. The CDR3 runs 15 residues. V lost 0 bases and J lost 6, with 11 bases in between. CDR1 is LGHNA and CDR2 is YNFKEQ in the germline V gene. The CDR3 loop reads CASSQEAYPPGELFF. The CDR3 bases are TGTGCCAGCAGCCAAGAAGCCTACCCCCCCGGGGAGCTGTTTTTT.